This T cell receptor beta chain was sequenced for a study of sequential checkpoint blockade in melanoma. Treatment denoted: randomized to nivolumab then ipilimumab (arm A) or the reverse (arm B). DNA-damaging chemotherapy had not been given to any patient beforehand. PBMC sorting kept live CD3+CD8+ cells without CD19 or CD56. The CDR3 consists of 15 residues. Germline loops: CDR1 SGHNT, CDR2 YYREEE (reference sequence). The V gene lost 0 bases and the J gene lost 1 base, with 10 bases spanning the gap. Data came from immunoSEQ multiplex PCR; TCRdb stores just in-frame clones and leaves some out. The sample lists over 9,500 clones, about 61% seen once, with around 23% in the top ten.

The receptor comes from a human donor with melanoma. V and J are TRBV5-4 and TRBJ2-5; tentative D call: TRBD1 (7 bases). The input for sequencing was CD8+ T cells sorted from blood (inferred from file names), taken from a patient given nivolumab and ipilimumab in sequence. CDR3 region: CASSLAGGPQETQYF. The CDR3 DNA follows: TGTGCCAGCAGCTTGGCAGGGGGGCCCCAAGAGACCCAGTACTTC.